This T cell receptor (beta chain) was documented in a study of glioma-infiltrating T cells after dendritic cell vaccination. This CDR3 region has 17 residues. The germline V and J ends were trimmed by 0 bases and 0 bases, with 13 bases remaining between them. Germline V lookup: CDR1 SGHDT, CDR2 YYEEEE. Patients had residual fresh-frozen tumor tissue and more than two years of survival data. Blood PBMC samples: pre-vaccination, two weeks post third vaccination, and at tumor progression. The primer mix had 60 V beta and 13 J beta primers. The repertoire was sequenced with immunoSEQ multiplex PCR; TCRdb's copy has only in-frame clones and lacks some. In the table there are around 67,000 clones, roughly 79% of which are singletons. This clone appeared a single time.

The sequence came from a human donor with glioblastoma. The source was blood, collected before dendritic cell vaccination. V usage is TRBV5-6 and J usage is TRBJ2-1, with D unclear. The CDR3 coding sequence is TGTGCCAGCAGCTTGGGTGAGATTGCGAGCTCCTACAATGAGCAGTTCTTC. Its protein is CASSLGEIASSYNEQFF.